One sample yielded the 30 T cell receptor beta chains listed below, sequenced in a study of blood T cell repertoires in COVID-19. Repertoires were generated with immunoSEQ multiplex PCR, while TCRdb's copy carries only in-frame clones and drops some. The sample has more than 400,000 clones, less than 95% seen once. The sample was PBMCs or T cells enriched from blood (not recorded which). Receptor source: a man younger than 35 who had recovered from COVID-19.

J is TRBJ1-2 and V is TRBV2, with TRBD1 identical over 8 bases. The germline V gene encodes CDR1 SNHLY and CDR2 FYNNEI. The CDR3 consists of 17 residues. Trimming cost V 4 bases and J 5 bases; bases outside gene matches: 15. In DNA form, the CDR3 reads TGTGCCAGCAGTGGGATTAATGTCGGCGGACAGGGATATGGCTACACCTTC. It codes for CASSGINVGGQGYGYTF.

This clone was recorded a few times. The chain carries TRBV5-5 and TRBJ1-2; D is undetermined. Germline V CDR1 and CDR2: SGHKS, YYEKEE (reference sequence). V gave up 0 bases and J gave up 5 bases, with 14 bases separating them. The CDR3 consists of 15 residues. Here the CDR3 DNA reads TGTGCCAGCAGCTTGGAGGCCGCCGCTAGGTATGGCTACACCTTC. As protein: CASSLEAAARYGYTF.

This sequence joins TRBV28 and TRBJ1-1; D possibly corresponds to TRBD1 (6 bases). This CDR3 is built from 15 residues. Germline V CDR1 and CDR2: MDHEN, SYDVKM. V was cut by 8 bases and J by 5 bases, with 21 bases left in between. The CDR3 nucleotides are TGTGCCAGCGGACCCGGGGGGGCGCAACAAACTGAAGCTTTCTTT. Translated: CASGPGGAQQTEAFF.

The chain links TRBV28 to TRBJ1-3, with a possible D match to TRBD1 (6 bases). V lost 7 bases and J lost 0, with 16 bases in between. CDR1 and CDR2 (germline): MDHEN, SYDVKM. This CDR3 is 16 amino acids long. CDR3 loop: CASTDETGTSGNTIYF. CDR3 nucleotide sequence: TGTGCCAGCACCGACGAAACAGGGACCTCTGGAAACACCATATATTTT.

The chain uses TRBV20-1 and TRBJ2-7; the match to TRBD2 covers 9 bases. Germline V gives CDR1 DFQATT, CDR2 SNEGSKA (reference sequence). CDR3 length equals 15 residues. With V trimmed by 3 bases and J by 1 base, 7 bases remained unmatched. The CDR3 reads CSASRPGLASYEQYF. CDR3 bases: TGCAGTGCTAGTCGACCGGGACTAGCATCCTACGAGCAGTACTTC.

The chain links TRBV7-9 to TRBJ1-2, with D perhaps TRBD1 (5 bases). This CDR3 is 15 amino acids long. The germline gives CDR1 SEHNR, CDR2 FQNEAQ (reference sequence). Trimming left V 1 base short and J 8 bases short, with 17 bases between. CDR3 region: CASSLGGRGPWGYTF. The CDR3 nucleotides are TGTGCCAGCAGCTTAGGGGGTAGGGGCCCTTGGGGCTACACCTTC.

This chain links TRBV27 with TRBJ2-1; 11 bases fit TRBD2. From germline, CDR1 is MNHEY and CDR2 SMNVEV (reference sequence). V dropped 0 bases and J dropped 6; count of bases not matched to a gene: 1. The CDR3 length is 15 residues. The CDR3 here is CASSLSGTSGNEQFF. The CDR3 DNA reads TGTGCCAGCAGTTTATCGGGGACTAGCGGCAATGAGCAGTTCTTC.

The rearrangement uses TRBV6-5 and TRBJ2-1; 7 bases are a match to TRBD1. Trimming at V came to 2 bases and at J to 6 bases, leaving 4 bases not matched to a gene. Germline V gives CDR1 MNHEY, CDR2 SVGAGI. This CDR3 has 14 residues. The CDR3 is CASSYGTATNEQFF. The CDR3 DNA reads TGTGCCAGCAGTTACGGGACAGCGACCAATGAGCAGTTCTTC.

This chain joins TRBV9 and TRBJ2-1; tentative D call: TRBD1 (6 bases). CDR1 is SGDLS, CDR2 YYNGEE, per germline. This CDR3 comprises 15 residues. V gave up 0 bases and J gave up 5 bases, with 12 bases separating them. In nucleotides, the CDR3 is TGTGCCAGCAGCGTAGGGGCAAACAGGGACAATGAGCAGTTCTTC. This codes for CASSVGANRDNEQFF.

The chain uses TRBV6-6 and TRBJ2-2; 10 nucleotides align to TRBD1. The CDR3 runs 15 residues. Germline lookup yields CDR1 MNHNY and CDR2 SVGAGI (reference sequence). Trimming removed 2 bases from V and 7 bases from J; junction bases left unmatched: 4. CDR3 amino acids: CASSYADRGRGELFF. The CDR3 DNA reads TGTGCCAGCAGTTACGCAGACAGGGGGCGCGGGGAGCTGTTTTTT.

This chain links TRBV29-1 with TRBJ1-5; D possibly corresponds to TRBD1 (5 bases). The germline V gene has CDR1 SQVTM and CDR2 ANQGSEA. Trimming took off 6 bases at V and 1 base at J, with 10 bases between the two ends. The CDR3 sequence is 13 residues long. In nucleotides, the CDR3 is TGCAGCGTGGGGCAGGTGAGCAATCAGCCCCAGCATTTT. Its protein is CSVGQVSNQPQHF.

CDR3 protein: CASSYNNSPLHF. CDR3 in DNA: TGTGCCAGCAGTTATAATAATTCACCCCTCCACTTT. The rearrangement uses TRBV27 and TRBJ1-6, with D uncertain. The CDR3 contains 12 residues. The V end was cut by 4 bases, the J end by 5 bases, with 3 bases between. Germline lookup yields CDR1 MNHEY and CDR2 SMNVEV (reference sequence).

Comment on this clone: Other DNA sequences within the sample encode an identical CDR3. This chain connects TRBV6-5 to TRBJ2-1; 8 nucleotides match TRBD2. V gave up 0 bases and J gave up 0 bases; unmatched junction bases: 1. The CDR3 is 16 residues long. CDR1 and CDR2 (germline): MNHEY, SVGAGI. This chain's CDR3 is CASSYSSGSSYNEQFF. The CDR3 DNA reads TGTGCCAGCAGTTACTCAAGCGGGAGCTCCTACAATGAGCAGTTCTTC.

V usage is TRBV27 and J usage is TRBJ1-6; D is uncertain. V was shortened by 7 bases and J by 5 bases, with 12 bases between the two germline ends. In germline, CDR1 is MNHEY, CDR2 SMNVEV (reference sequence). The CDR3 is 14 residues long. This chain's CDR3 is CASTFRDNNSPLHF. The CDR3 bases are TGTGCCAGCACATTTCGAGATAATAATTCACCCCTCCACTTT.

The chain links TRBV14 to TRBJ1-3, with a possible D match to TRBD1 (6 bases). This CDR3 contains 15 residues. Germline lookup yields CDR1 SGHDN and CDR2 FVKESK. Trimming stripped 4 bases from V and 2 bases from J, with 12 bases between. The CDR3 sequence is CASSLGGHAGNTIYF. The CDR3 DNA follows: TGTGCCAGCAGCCTGGGGGGGCATGCTGGAAACACCATATATTTT.

The table lists this clone with a count of one. The chain uses TRBV5-1 and TRBJ2-1; 9 bases are a match to TRBD2. The V and J ends lost 1 base and 4 bases, in that order; junction bases with no gene match: 12. Germline CDR1 SGHRS, CDR2 YFSETQ. CDR3 length equals 18 residues. The CDR3 DNA sequence: TGCGCCAGCAGCTTGACAGCGGGAGGACAAACGCGGTACAATGAGCAGTTCTTC. Translated: CASSLTAGGQTRYNEQFF. The whole variable domain, remainder taken from reference TRBV5-1 and TRBJ2-1, is KAGVTQTPRYLIKTRGQQVTLSCSPISGHRSVSWYQQTPGQGLQFLFEYFSETQRNKGNFPGRFSGRQFSNSRSEMNVSTLELGDSALYLCASSLTAGGQTRYNEQFFGPGTRLTVL.

The table lists this clone with a count of one. The chain carries TRBV9 and TRBJ1-6; D is unresolved. Trimming cost V 0 bases and J 7 bases, with 8 bases left between them. CDR3 length: 14 amino acids. CDR1 is SGDLS, CDR2 YYNGEE, per germline. Here the CDR3 DNA reads TGTGCCAGCAGCGTAGGTCCTCTAAATTCACCCCTCCACTTT. Translation gives CASSVGPLNSPLHF. Based on the CDR3 plus reference TRBV9 and TRBJ1-6, the full variable domain is DSGVTQTPKHLITATGQRVTLRCSPRSGDLSVYWYQQSLDQGLQFLIQYYNGEERAKGNILERFSAQQFPDLHSELNLSSLELGDSALYFCASSVGPLNSPLHFGNGTRLTVT.

The chain recombines TRBV11-2 with TRBJ2-3, with 10 bases aligning to TRBD2. With V trimmed by 6 bases and J by 3 bases, 15 bases remained unmatched. The CDR3 spans 18 residues. Germline lookup yields CDR1 SGHAT and CDR2 FQNNGV. CDR3 bases: TGTGCCAGCAGTACTCTAACGCCAACTAGCGGGGAAACAGATACGCAGTATTTT. It codes for CASSTLTPTSGETDTQYF.

The rearrangement links TRBV24-1 to TRBJ2-2; TRBD2 is a possible D gene (6 bases). From germline, CDR1 is KGHDR and CDR2 SFDVKD. The ends were cut back, 7 bases at V and 3 bases at J, with 23 bases in the middle. The CDR3 spans 18 residues. In DNA form, the CDR3 reads TGTGCCACCAGAGGTCGGGTGGGCTCCAGGGAGGACACCGGGGAGCTGTTTTTT. The encoded protein is CATRGRVGSREDTGELFF.

The CDR3 loop reads CASSDTGGGNQPQHF. CDR3 DNA sequence: TGTGCCAGCAGTGATACAGGGGGCGGCAATCAGCCCCAGCATTTT. The genes are TRBV2 and TRBJ1-5; TRBD1 matches 9 bases. CDR1 and CDR2 (germline): SNHLY, FYNNEI. The CDR3 covers 15 residues. V dropped 3 bases and J dropped 2; count of bases not matched to a gene: 2.

Written as DNA, the CDR3 is TGTGCCAGCAGCTTAGCCAGGGGAACCTACGAGCAGTACTTC. It codes for CASSLARGTYEQYF. V gene TRBV11-3 combines with J gene TRBJ2-7; D perhaps matches TRBD1 (6 bases). The germline gives CDR1 SGHNT, CDR2 YENEEA. V was trimmed by 1 base and J by 2 bases, leaving 9 bases between them. The CDR3 sequence is 14 residues long.

The gene calls are TRBV25-1 and TRBJ1-5; unclear D gene. With 3 bases removed from V and 0 bases from J, the gap between germline ends came to 6 bases. Germline CDR1 MGHDK, CDR2 SYGVNS. The CDR3 contains 14 residues. The CDR3 coding sequence is TGTGCCAGCAGTGACAGCGATAGCAATCAGCCCCAGCATTTT. This codes for CASSDSDSNQPQHF.

The V call is TRBV11-2, the J call TRBJ2-6; D gene ambiguous. Germline CDR1 reads SGHAT; CDR2 reads FQNNGV. The CDR3 consists of 17 residues. Trimming removed 3 bases from V and 0 bases from J, with 12 bases in between. The CDR3 bases are TGTGCCAGCAGCTTCCGCGGAAGTTTCTCTGGGGCCAACGTCCTGACTTTC. Its translation is CASSFRGSFSGANVLTF.

The gene calls are TRBV5-4 and TRBJ2-2; D perhaps matches TRBD2 (5 bases). Trimming cost V 1 base and J 4 bases, with 11 bases left between them. Germline CDR1 SGHNT, CDR2 YYREEE (reference sequence). The CDR3 spans 15 residues. CDR3 sequence (DNA): TGTGCCAGCAGCTTGCGTGGGAGTGGCACCGGGGAGCTGTTTTTT. Protein: CASSLRGSGTGELFF.

CDR3: CASSGHRDPNTEAFF. The DNA for the CDR3 is TGTGCCAGCAGCGGGCACCGGGATCCGAACACTGAAGCTTTCTTT. The gene calls are TRBV21-1 and TRBJ1-1. TRBV21-1 is recorded as a pseudogene. This CDR3 region has 15 residues.

The genes are TRBV6-5 and TRBJ2-3, with D tentatively TRBD1 (6 bases). The CDR3 length is 15 residues. Germline V gene lookup returns CDR1 MNHEY and CDR2 SVGAGI. The germline V and J ends were trimmed by 4 bases and 3 bases, with 14 bases remaining between them. CDR3 amino acids: CASSSSRGRTDTQYF. The CDR3 region has the DNA TGTGCCAGCAGTTCGAGCAGGGGAAGGACAGATACGCAGTATTTT.

The chain employs TRBV11-2 and TRBJ1-1; 8 bases fit TRBD1. V lost 0 bases, J lost 5 bases, and 2 bases stayed unmatched. The CDR3 runs 14 residues. Germline loops: CDR1 SGHAT, CDR2 FQNNGV. The CDR3 region is CASSLDQGATEAFF. The CDR3 nucleotides are TGTGCCAGCAGCTTAGACCAGGGGGCAACTGAAGCTTTCTTT.

This chain links TRBV27 with TRBJ2-4; TRBD1 agrees at 9 bases. V lost 4 bases and J lost 6; bases outside the gene matches: 4. From germline, CDR1 is MNHEY and CDR2 SMNVEV (reference sequence). There are 14 residues in the CDR3. The CDR3 DNA follows: TGTGCCAGCAGTTCACAGGGGGCCCGAAACATTCAGTACTTC. Translation gives CASSSQGARNIQYF.

On this clone: At the DNA level, this CDR3 is encoded by other sequences in the same sample as well. This chain links TRBV11-2 with TRBJ1-3, with 7 bases fitting TRBD1. Germline V gene lookup returns CDR1 SGHAT and CDR2 FQNNGV. Trimming took 4 bases from V and 2 from J; bases not matched to a gene: 2. The CDR3 is made up of 14 amino acids. CDR3 DNA: TGTGCCAGCAGCTCAGGGGGTGCTGGAAACACCATATATTTT. As protein: CASSSGGAGNTIYF.

The chain recombines TRBV19 with TRBJ1-1; D perhaps matches TRBD1 (5 bases). Germline CDR1 and CDR2: LNHDA and SQIVND (reference sequence). The CDR3 covers 16 residues. The ends were cut back, 2 bases at V and 4 bases at J, with 17 bases in the middle. The CDR3 spells CASSIQGLRTTTEAFF. As DNA, the CDR3 is TGTGCCAGTAGTATACAGGGCCTCCGTACCACCACTGAAGCTTTCTTT.